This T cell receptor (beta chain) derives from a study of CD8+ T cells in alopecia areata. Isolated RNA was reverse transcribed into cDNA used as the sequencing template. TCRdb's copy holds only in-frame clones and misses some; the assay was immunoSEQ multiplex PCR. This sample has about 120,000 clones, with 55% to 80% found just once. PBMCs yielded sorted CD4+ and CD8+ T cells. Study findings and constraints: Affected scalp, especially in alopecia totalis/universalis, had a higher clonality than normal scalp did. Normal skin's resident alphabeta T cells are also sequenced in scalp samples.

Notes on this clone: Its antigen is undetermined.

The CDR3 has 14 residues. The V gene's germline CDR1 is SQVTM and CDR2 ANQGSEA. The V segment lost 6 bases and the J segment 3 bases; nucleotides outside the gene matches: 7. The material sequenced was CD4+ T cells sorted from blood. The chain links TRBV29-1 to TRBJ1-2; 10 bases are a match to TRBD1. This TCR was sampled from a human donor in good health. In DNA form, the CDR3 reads TGCAGCGTGGCCGACAGGGGGCGTGACTATGGCTACACCTTC. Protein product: CSVADRGRDYGYTF.